A selection of T cell receptor beta chains follows, all from one sample in a study of T cell responses to AZD1222 COVID-19 vaccine. This table comes from immunoSEQ multiplex PCR, and its TCRdb copy is limited to in-frame clones, with some not included. The repertoire holds some 130,000 clones, with over 85% as singletons. This specimen consisted of peripheral blood, obtained 28 days after the second AZD1222 dose. These receptors were taken from an adult who received the AZD1222 COVID-19 vaccine. Each CDR3 is given with its conserved first and last residue. Fields, in order: V gene, J gene, clone size, D gene, CDR3 DNA, CDR3 protein. D genes are given only for firm matches. The size entry is marked missing in some rows and otherwise reads once, few, many or a size class.

V gene: TRBV6-5; J gene: TRBJ1-3; clone size: NA; D gene: NA; CDR3 DNA: TGTGCCAGCAGTTACTCCCTCCGGGGCCCTGGAAACACCATATATTTT; CDR3 protein: CASSYSLRGPGNTIYF
V gene: TRBV29-1; J gene: TRBJ1-1; clone size: once; D gene: NA; CDR3 DNA: TGCAGCGTTGAATTGTGGGGGATGGACACTGAAGCTTTCTTT; CDR3 protein: CSVELWGMDTEAFF
V gene: TRBV27; J gene: TRBJ2-7; clone size: NA; D gene: NA; CDR3 DNA: TGTGCCAGCAGGGCTAGCTCCTACGAGCAGTACTTC; CDR3 protein: CASRASSYEQYF
V gene: TRBV10-3; J gene: TRBJ1-6; clone size: NA; D gene: NA; CDR3 DNA: TGTGCCATCAGTGGGCGTCTTAATTCACCCCTCCACTTT; CDR3 protein: CAISGRLNSPLHF
V gene: TRBV7-3; J gene: TRBJ2-7; clone size: NA; D gene: NA; CDR3 DNA: TGTGCCAGCAGCTTAGTGACTGCTAGCGAGCAGTACTTC; CDR3 protein: CASSLVTASEQYF
V gene: TRBV11-2; J gene: TRBJ2-1; clone size: NA; D gene: NA; CDR3 DNA: TGTGCCAGCAGCTTCGACCTCTCCTACAATGAGCAGTTCTTC; CDR3 protein: CASSFDLSYNEQFF
V gene: TRBV2; J gene: TRBJ1-1; clone size: few; D gene: NA; CDR3 DNA: TGTGCCAGCAGTGAAGTAGGATTTGAAGCTTTCTTT; CDR3 protein: CASSEVGFEAFF
V gene: TRBV9; J gene: TRBJ2-3; clone size: once; D gene: TRBD2; CDR3 DNA: TGTGCCAGCAGCGAGGGATCGGGGGGACCCACAGATACGCAGTATTTT; CDR3 protein: CASSEGSGGPTDTQYF
V gene: TRBV12-3/TRBV12-4; J gene: TRBJ2-1; clone size: NA; D gene: NA; CDR3 DNA: TGTGCCAGCAGTTTCTTGATTTACGGTGAGCAGTTCTTC; CDR3 protein: CASSFLIYGEQFF
V gene: TRBV19; J gene: TRBJ1-3; clone size: NA; D gene: NA; CDR3 DNA: TGTGCCAGTAGATCCTCTGGAAACACCATATATTTT; CDR3 protein: CASRSSGNTIYF
V gene: TRBV6-1; J gene: TRBJ1-2; clone size: NA; D gene: NA; CDR3 DNA: TGTGCCAGCAGTGAAGAGGGACTGCAGCGTCCTCTCTATGGCTACACCTTC; CDR3 protein: CASSEEGLQRPLYGYTF
V gene: TRBV18; J gene: TRBJ1-5; clone size: NA; D gene: TRBD1; CDR3 DNA: TGTGCCAGCTCACCACCAGGGACAGGGTCTCCGTATAGCAATCAGCCCCAGCATTTT; CDR3 protein: CASSPPGTGSPYSNQPQHF
V gene: TRBV2; J gene: TRBJ1-5; clone size: NA; D gene: NA; CDR3 DNA: TGTGCCAGCACCGAGGGGGGGCCCCTGAACAATCAGCCCCAGCATTTT; CDR3 protein: CASTEGGPLNNQPQHF
V gene: TRBV6-4; J gene: TRBJ1-2; clone size: NA; D gene: NA; CDR3 DNA: TGTGCCAGCAGTGACGGGGGGTATGGCTACACCTTC; CDR3 protein: CASSDGGYGYTF
V gene: TRBV4-1; J gene: TRBJ2-3; clone size: once; D gene: NA; CDR3 DNA: TGCGCCAGCAACAACCACGGACTTAGCACAGATACGCAGTATTTT; CDR3 protein: CASNNHGLSTDTQYF
V gene: TRBV20-1; J gene: TRBJ2-5; clone size: once; D gene: NA; CDR3 DNA: TGCAGTGCGCGAGGGTTTGAGACCCAGTACTTC; CDR3 protein: CSARGFETQYF
V gene: TRBV5-4; J gene: TRBJ2-6; clone size: NA; D gene: NA; CDR3 DNA: TGTGCCAGCAGCACTGGCCTGGTTTCGGTTGCTGGGGCCAACGTCCTGACTTTC; CDR3 protein: CASSTGLVSVAGANVLTF
V gene: TRBV20-1; J gene: TRBJ1-1; clone size: NA; D gene: NA; CDR3 DNA: TGCAGTGCACCGAAACGGGGGAGAGCTTTCTTT; CDR3 protein: CSAPKRGRAFF
V gene: TRBV2; J gene: TRBJ1-2; clone size: NA; D gene: TRBD1; CDR3 DNA: TGTGCCAGCAGGGGGACAGAGATCTATGGCTACACCTTC; CDR3 protein: CASRGTEIYGYTF
V gene: TRBV4-1; J gene: TRBJ1-2; clone size: NA; D gene: NA; CDR3 DNA: TGCGCCAGCAGCCACCTCGGGGCGGAAGGCTATGGCTACACCTTC; CDR3 protein: CASSHLGAEGYGYTF
V gene: TRBV3-1/TRBV3-2; J gene: TRBJ2-3; clone size: NA; D gene: TRBD2; CDR3 DNA: TGTGCCAGCAGCCAAGAGTGGGATGTGGGACTAGCGGGGGGGCCGTTAGATACGCAGTATTTT; CDR3 protein: CASSQEWDVGLAGGPLDTQYF
V gene: TRBV7-6; J gene: TRBJ2-2; clone size: NA; D gene: NA; CDR3 DNA: TGTGCCAGCAGCCCCCCAAGTATGATGACCCGGCCTAACACCGGGGAGCTGTTTTTT; CDR3 protein: CASSPPSMMTRPNTGELFF
V gene: TRBV27; J gene: TRBJ1-4; clone size: NA; D gene: NA; CDR3 DNA: TGTGCCAGCAGTCGTAGACACAATGAAAAACTGTTTTTT; CDR3 protein: CASSRRHNEKLFF
V gene: TRBV6-2/TRBV6-3; J gene: TRBJ2-3; clone size: NA; D gene: NA; CDR3 DNA: TGTGCCAGCAGTTACTCGAGGGGAACAGATACGCAGTATTTT; CDR3 protein: CASSYSRGTDTQYF
V gene: TRBV19; J gene: TRBJ1-2; clone size: few; D gene: TRBD1; CDR3 DNA: TGTGCCAGTAGTCGACAGGGGTATGGCTACACCTTC; CDR3 protein: CASSRQGYGYTF
V gene: TRBV11-3; J gene: TRBJ2-1; clone size: NA; D gene: TRBD1; CDR3 DNA: TGTGCCAGCAGCCCAAGCCCGAGACAGGGTGTGACGTACAATGAGCAGTTCTTC; CDR3 protein: CASSPSPRQGVTYNEQFF
V gene: TRBV5-5; J gene: TRBJ2-3; clone size: NA; D gene: NA; CDR3 DNA: TGTGCCAGCAGCTTGGAAGGATGGGTGGCAGATACGCAGTATTTT; CDR3 protein: CASSLEGWVADTQYF
V gene: TRBV30; J gene: TRBJ1-1; clone size: NA; D gene: NA; CDR3 DNA: TGTGCCTGGAGTGTATCAAGGAACACTGAAGCTTTCTTT; CDR3 protein: CAWSVSRNTEAFF
V gene: TRBV6-5; J gene: TRBJ2-3; clone size: NA; D gene: NA; CDR3 DNA: TGTGCCAGCAGTTACGCCGGGGTTTATGGAGATACGCAGTATTTT; CDR3 protein: CASSYAGVYGDTQYF
V gene: TRBV19; J gene: TRBJ1-1; clone size: NA; D gene: TRBD1; CDR3 DNA: TGTGCCAGTAGTATCCCGACAGGGGGGAACACTGAAGCTTTCTTT; CDR3 protein: CASSIPTGGNTEAFF
V gene: TRBV28; J gene: TRBJ1-2; clone size: NA; D gene: NA; CDR3 DNA: TGTGCCAGCAGTTTAGTCGGCTATAACTATGGCTACACCTTC; CDR3 protein: CASSLVGYNYGYTF
V gene: TRBV30; J gene: TRBJ1-3; clone size: NA; D gene: TRBD1; CDR3 DNA: TGTGCCTGGAGGACAACAGGGGATGCTGGAAACACCATATATTTT; CDR3 protein: CAWRTTGDAGNTIYF
V gene: TRBV3-1/TRBV3-2; J gene: TRBJ2-5; clone size: NA; D gene: NA; CDR3 DNA: TGTGCCAGCACACCTGCAGACCTACAAGAGACCCAGTACTTC; CDR3 protein: CASTPADLQETQYF
V gene: TRBV5-1; J gene: TRBJ1-4; clone size: NA; D gene: NA; CDR3 DNA: TGCGCCAGCAGCTCCCGGGGCGATACTAATGAAAAACTGTTTTTT; CDR3 protein: CASSSRGDTNEKLFF
V gene: TRBV2; J gene: TRBJ2-3; clone size: NA; D gene: NA; CDR3 DNA: TGTGCCAGCCGACAGCCTGTTGGGGGAAGTAGCACAGATACGCAGTATTTT; CDR3 protein: CASRQPVGGSSTDTQYF
V gene: TRBV2; J gene: TRBJ2-3; clone size: NA; D gene: NA; CDR3 DNA: TGTGCCAGCAGTGATGGAAAGGGGGGACGCCGCACAGATACGCAGTATTTT; CDR3 protein: CASSDGKGGRRTDTQYF
V gene: TRBV6-4; J gene: TRBJ2-2; clone size: NA; D gene: TRBD2; CDR3 DNA: TGTGCCAGCGGACGGGGGGCGAACACCGGGGAGCTGTTTTTT; CDR3 protein: CASGRGANTGELFF
V gene: TRBV11-1; J gene: TRBJ2-7; clone size: NA; D gene: TRBD2; CDR3 DNA: TGTGCCAGCCGACCCCGGCGGGGGGCTTCCTACGAGCAGTACTTC; CDR3 protein: CASRPRRGASYEQYF
V gene: TRBV6-1; J gene: TRBJ1-4; clone size: NA; D gene: NA; CDR3 DNA: TGTGCCAGCAGCCGGACAACAACTAATGAAAAACTGTTTTTT; CDR3 protein: CASSRTTTNEKLFF
V gene: TRBV5-1; J gene: TRBJ2-6; clone size: NA; D gene: NA; CDR3 DNA: TGCGCCAGCAGCACACAGGGCTCTGGGGCCAACGTCCTGACTTTC; CDR3 protein: CASSTQGSGANVLTF
V gene: TRBV6-5; J gene: TRBJ1-2; clone size: NA; D gene: NA; CDR3 DNA: TGTGCCAGCAGTTACTCGGGGGCGGATGGCTACACCTTC; CDR3 protein: CASSYSGADGYTF
V gene: TRBV5-1; J gene: TRBJ2-2; clone size: NA; D gene: NA; CDR3 DNA: TGCGCCAGCAGCCCCGCCCCAGACACCGGGGAGCTGTTTTTT; CDR3 protein: CASSPAPDTGELFF
V gene: TRBV9; J gene: TRBJ1-2; clone size: NA; D gene: NA; CDR3 DNA: TGTGCCAGCAGCGTAGATCAGGGTCCGTATGGCTACACCTTC; CDR3 protein: CASSVDQGPYGYTF
V gene: TRBV4-3; J gene: TRBJ2-7; clone size: once; D gene: TRBD2; CDR3 DNA: TGCGCCAGCAGCCAGGGGGGGTCCTACGAGCAGTACTTC; CDR3 protein: CASSQGGSYEQYF
V gene: TRBV6-5; J gene: TRBJ2-5; clone size: NA; D gene: TRBD1; CDR3 DNA: TGTGCCAGCAGCCTAGGGACAGCACAAGAGACCCAGTACTTC; CDR3 protein: CASSLGTAQETQYF
V gene: TRBV28; J gene: TRBJ2-7; clone size: NA; D gene: NA; CDR3 DNA: TGTGCCAGCAACCACAGGTCGCGAGTCCCTATAGCCGAGCAGTACTTC; CDR3 protein: CASNHRSRVPIAEQYF
V gene: TRBV19; J gene: TRBJ1-4; clone size: NA; D gene: NA; CDR3 DNA: TGTGCCAGTACCCAGCGGGGCTCTACCCATGAAAAACTGTTTTTT; CDR3 protein: CASTQRGSTHEKLFF
V gene: TRBV19; J gene: TRBJ1-1; clone size: NA; D gene: NA; CDR3 DNA: TGTGCCAGTAGATTGCAGATCATGAACACTGAAGCTTTCTTT; CDR3 protein: CASRLQIMNTEAFF
V gene: TRBV9; J gene: TRBJ2-1; clone size: NA; D gene: TRBD2; CDR3 DNA: TGTGCCAGCAGCGTAGTGGGCGGGGGGGCCCGAAATGAGCAGTTCTTC; CDR3 protein: CASSVVGGGARNEQFF
V gene: TRBV6-1; J gene: TRBJ1-6; clone size: NA; D gene: NA; CDR3 DNA: TGTGCCAGCAGCGAAGACGCCCCAGGGATCGCCTATAATTCACCCCTCCACTTT; CDR3 protein: CASSEDAPGIAYNSPLHF
V gene: TRBV5-8; J gene: TRBJ2-5; clone size: once; D gene: NA; CDR3 DNA: TGTGCCAGCAGCTTACTCCCGGCCCAAGAGACCCAGTACTTC; CDR3 protein: CASSLLPAQETQYF
V gene: TRBV2; J gene: TRBJ1-6; clone size: NA; D gene: NA; CDR3 DNA: TGTGCCAGCAGAAACATGGGACCCTCAGGAGTTTCACCCCTCCACTTT; CDR3 protein: CASRNMGPSGVSPLHF
V gene: TRBV4-3; J gene: TRBJ1-4; clone size: NA; D gene: NA; CDR3 DNA: TGCGCCAGCAGCCAAGATGGAACCGAACGGAATGAAAAACTGTTTTTT; CDR3 protein: CASSQDGTERNEKLFF
V gene: TRBV5-1; J gene: TRBJ1-2; clone size: once; D gene: TRBD1; CDR3 DNA: TGCGCCAGCAGGGACACAGGGGGCGGTGGCTACACCTTC; CDR3 protein: CASRDTGGGGYTF
V gene: TRBV27; J gene: TRBJ2-7; clone size: NA; D gene: NA; CDR3 DNA: TGTGCCAGCAGTTTGCTTCCAGGGTCTTACGAGCAGTACTTC; CDR3 protein: CASSLLPGSYEQYF